This T cell receptor (beta chain) stems from a study of cytomegalovirus exposure and HLA in healthy donors. Study results and caveats: Associated with HLA alleles at 0.05 false discovery rate in a later analysis were 16,951 TCR beta sequences. There was a cluster of highly shared sequence variants that was likely a sequencing artifact. DRB1 showed the most TCR associations and HLA-C the fewest in a later analysis, as rates varied by HLA locus.

In the PCR, 60 Vbeta and 13 Jbeta primers were used. Sequenced by immunoSEQ multiplex PCR; TCRdb stores in-frame clones only, minus some. The table has around 200,000 clones, roughly 80% seen once. Worth noting for this clone: Antigen: not known.

Looked up from germline, CDR1 is SGHDT and CDR2 is YYEEEE. V dropped 2 bases and J dropped 8; count of bases not matched to a gene: 7. This CDR3 is 14 amino acids long. The origin of this receptor is a man in his forties or fifties in good health and CMV-seronegative. Sequenced input: PBMCs. The chain has TRBV5-6 and TRBJ2-3, with 8 bases that match TRBD1. CDR3 region: CASSFGTGPGTQYF. DNA for the CDR3: TGTGCCAGCAGCTTCGGGACAGGCCCGGGTACGCAGTATTTT.